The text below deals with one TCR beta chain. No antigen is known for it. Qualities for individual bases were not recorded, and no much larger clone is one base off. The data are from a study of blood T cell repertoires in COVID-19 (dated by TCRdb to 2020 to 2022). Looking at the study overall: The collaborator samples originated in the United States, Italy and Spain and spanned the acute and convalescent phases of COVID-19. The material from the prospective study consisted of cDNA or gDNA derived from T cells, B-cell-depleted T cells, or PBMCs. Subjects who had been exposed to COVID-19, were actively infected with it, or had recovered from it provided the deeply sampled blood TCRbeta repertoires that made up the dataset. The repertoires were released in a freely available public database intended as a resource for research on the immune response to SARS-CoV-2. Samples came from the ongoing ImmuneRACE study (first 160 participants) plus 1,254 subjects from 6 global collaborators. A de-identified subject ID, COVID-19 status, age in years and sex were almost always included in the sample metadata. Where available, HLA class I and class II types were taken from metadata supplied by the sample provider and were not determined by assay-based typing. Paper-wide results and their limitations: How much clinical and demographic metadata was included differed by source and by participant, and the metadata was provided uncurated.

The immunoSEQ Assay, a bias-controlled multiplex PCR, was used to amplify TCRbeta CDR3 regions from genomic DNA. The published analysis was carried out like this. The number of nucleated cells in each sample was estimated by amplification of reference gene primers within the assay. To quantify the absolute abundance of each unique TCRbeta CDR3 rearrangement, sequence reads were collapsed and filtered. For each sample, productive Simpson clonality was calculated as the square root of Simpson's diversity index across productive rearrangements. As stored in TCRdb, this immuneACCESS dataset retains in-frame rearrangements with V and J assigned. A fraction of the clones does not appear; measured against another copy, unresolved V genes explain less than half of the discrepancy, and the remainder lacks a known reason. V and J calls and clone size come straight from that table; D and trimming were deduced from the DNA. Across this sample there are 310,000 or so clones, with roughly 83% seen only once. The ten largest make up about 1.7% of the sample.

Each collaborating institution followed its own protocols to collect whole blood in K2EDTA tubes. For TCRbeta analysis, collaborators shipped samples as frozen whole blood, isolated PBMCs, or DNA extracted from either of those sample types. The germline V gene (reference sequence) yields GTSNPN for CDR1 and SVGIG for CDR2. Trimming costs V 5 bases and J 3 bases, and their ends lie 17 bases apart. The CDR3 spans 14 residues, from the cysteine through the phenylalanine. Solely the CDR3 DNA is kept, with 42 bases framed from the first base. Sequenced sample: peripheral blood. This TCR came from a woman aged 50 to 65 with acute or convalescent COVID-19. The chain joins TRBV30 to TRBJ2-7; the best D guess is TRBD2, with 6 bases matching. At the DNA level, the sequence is TGTGCCTGGGATCCCGGGACTCGGTTCTACGAGCAGTACTTC. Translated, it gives CAWDPGTRFYEQYF.